These 28 T cell receptor beta chains originate from one sample sequenced in a study of blood T cell repertoires in COVID-19 (dated by TCRdb to the early 2020s). The library was obtained by the immunoSEQ multiplex PCR assay. Entries here come from immuneACCESS through TCRdb and include only in-frame sequences with V and J called. Some clones fail to appear in such tables; in the studies checked, an unresolved V gene covers under half of the shortfall, and the cause of the remainder is unknown. The sample profile shows around 200,000 clones; roughly 80% of them were found once. The top ten hold approximately 5.4% of the sample. Sample: peripheral blood. These receptors were taken from a human donor in a cohort sampled during active COVID-19.

The chain carries TRBV5-5 and TRBJ2-7, with D possibly TRBD2 on 5 matching bases. The CDR3 has 15 amino acids. Germline V gene lookup returns CDR1 SGHKS and CDR2 YYEKEE (reference sequence). The ends were cut back, 4 bases at V and 2 bases at J, with 16 bases in the middle. The CDR3 spells CASSPSGSPTYEQYF. As DNA, the CDR3 is TGTGCCAGCAGCCCCTCGGGGTCTCCTACCTACGAGCAGTACTTC.

This clone was detected only a few times. The genes are TRBV11-2 and TRBJ1-5, with D unclear. CDR3 size: 13 residues. CDR1 and CDR2 (germline): SGHAT, FQNNGV. With 0 bases removed from V and 4 bases from J, the gap between germline ends came to 4 bases. In DNA form, the CDR3 reads TGTGCCAGCAGCTTAGACGGGAATCAGCCCCAGCATTTT. Translation: CASSLDGNQPQHF. Filled out from reference TRBV11-2 and TRBJ1-5, the complete variable domain reads EAGVAQSPRYKIIEKRQSVAFWCNPISGHATLYWYQQILGQGPKLLIQFQNNGVVDDSQLPKDRFSAERLKGVDSTLKIQPAKLEDSAVYLCASSLDGNQPQHFGDGTRLSIL.

J is TRBJ1-1 and V is TRBV6-5; possible D gene TRBD1, 5 bases. There are 14 residues in the CDR3. V lost 8 bases and J 4 bases, leaving 17 bases between the germline ends. Germline assignment: CDR1 MNHEY and CDR2 SVGAGI. The CDR3 loop reads CASYGRGVGTEAFF. In DNA, the CDR3 is TGTGCCAGCTACGGACGGGGGGTCGGCACTGAAGCTTTCTTT.

V and J are TRBV19 and TRBJ1-1, with D tentatively TRBD1 (5 bases). The CDR3 has 14 residues. Germline values: CDR1 LNHDA, CDR2 SQIVND (reference sequence). The V end was cut by 5 bases, the J end by 1 base, with 11 bases between. The CDR3 sequence: CASSVTAGNTEAFF. As DNA, the CDR3 is TGTGCCAGTAGTGTGACAGCGGGGAACACTGAAGCTTTCTTT.

The chain carries TRBV5-8 and TRBJ1-5; possible D gene TRBD1, 6 bases. The CDR3 consists of 16 residues. Looked up from germline, CDR1 is SGHTS and CDR2 is YDEGEE. V gave up 0 bases and J gave up 10 bases, with 20 bases separating them. CDR3 amino acids: CASSLALVGGREPQHF. CDR3 DNA: TGTGCCAGCAGCTTGGCTCTGGTCGGGGGGCGGGAACCCCAGCATTTT.

The chain uses TRBV15 and TRBJ2-3; tentatively, D is TRBD2 (5 bases). CDR1 is LNHNV, CDR2 YYDKDF, per germline (reference sequence). V was pared by 1 base and J by 4 bases, with 12 bases between. The length of the CDR3 is 15 residues. The CDR3 region is CATSRVPRAADTQYF. CDR3 DNA sequence: TGTGCCACCAGCAGAGTCCCGAGGGCGGCAGATACGCAGTATTTT. Complete variable domain (other parts from reference TRBV15 and TRBJ2-3): DAMVIQNPRYQVTQFGKPVTLSCSQTLNHNVMYWYQQKSSQAPKLLFHYYDKDFNNEADTPDNFQSRRPNTSFCFLDIRSPGLGDTAMYLCATSRVPRAADTQYFGPGTRLTVL.

The chain recombines TRBV28 with TRBJ1-5, with D tentatively TRBD1 (6 bases). This CDR3 comprises 17 residues. CDR1 and CDR2 (germline): MDHEN, SYDVKM. The V and J ends lost 7 bases and 3 bases respectively, with 22 bases between them. The CDR3 here is CASTVLGAGASNQPQHF. CDR3 in DNA: TGTGCCAGCACCGTTTTGGGAGCAGGGGCCTCCAATCAGCCCCAGCATTTT.

This sequence joins TRBV5-1 and TRBJ1-4; 8 nucleotides line up with TRBD1. V trimming: 2 bases; J trimming: 5 bases; junction bases outside the gene matches: 2. Germline CDR1 is SGHRS and CDR2 is YFSETQ. The CDR3 extends over 14 amino acids. CDR3 sequence: CASSFRTGNEKLFF. The CDR3 DNA sequence: TGCGCCAGCAGCTTCCGGACAGGGAATGAAAAACTGTTTTTT.

This clone was seen only a few times. Within the sample, other DNA sequences also encode this same CDR3. The rearrangement links TRBV2 to TRBJ2-7; maybe TRBD1 (5 bases). V was trimmed by 6 bases and J by 0 bases, leaving 6 bases between them. CDR1 and CDR2 from the germline V gene are SNHLY and FYNNEI. The CDR3 covers 12 residues. The CDR3 DNA reads TGTGCCAGCAGGGACAACTCCTACGAGCAGTACTTC. It translates to CASRDNSYEQYF.

The rearrangement uses TRBV30 and TRBJ1-3, with 9 positions matching TRBD1. Germline CDR1 GTSNPN, CDR2 SVGIG (reference sequence). With V trimmed by 3 bases and J by 4 bases, 4 bases remained unmatched. The CDR3 sequence is 14 residues long. The CDR3: CAWSRTGEGNTIYF. CDR3 DNA sequence: TGTGCCTGGAGCCGGACAGGGGAAGGAAACACCATATATTTT.

V gene TRBV5-1 combines with J gene TRBJ2-7; perhaps TRBD2 as D (6 bases). Trimming cost V 3 bases and J 3 bases, with 10 bases left between them. This CDR3 comprises 13 residues. The germline V gene has CDR1 SGHRS and CDR2 YFSETQ. The CDR3 DNA reads TGCGCCAGCAGCTCGACTAGAAACTACGAGCAGTACTTC. It specifies CASSSTRNYEQYF.

The V call is TRBV4-1, the J call TRBJ1-4; the D is unclear. Germline lookup yields CDR1 MGHRA and CDR2 YSYEKL. Trimming cost V 1 base and J 0 bases, with 9 bases left between them. CDR3 size: 16 residues. The CDR3, as DNA: TGCGCCAGCAGCCAAGGTCCATCCCCAACTAATGAAAAACTGTTTTTT. It yields the protein CASSQGPSPTNEKLFF.

The genes are TRBV28 and TRBJ2-1; TRBD1 might be the D (7 bases). The V end was cut by 6 bases, the J end by 2 bases, with 23 bases between. Germline-derived CDR1 and CDR2 are MDHEN and SYDVKM. This CDR3 spans 18 amino acids. In DNA, the CDR3 is TGTGCCAGCAGAGTTGAACCTCGGGGGACAGAAGCCTACAATGAGCAGTTCTTC. As protein: CASRVEPRGTEAYNEQFF.

The rearrangement joins TRBV11-3 to TRBJ2-2, with 7 bases lining up with TRBD1. Trimming took 6 bases from V and 6 from J; bases not matched to a gene: 4. Germline V lookup: CDR1 SGHNT, CDR2 YENEEA. The CDR3 runs to 13 residues. CDR3 residues: CASRPTGAGELFF. In DNA form, the CDR3 reads TGTGCCAGCAGACCCACAGGGGCCGGGGAGCTGTTTTTT.

The genes are TRBV10-2 and TRBJ2-3, with a possible D match to TRBD2 (5 bases). Germline values: CDR1 WSHSY, CDR2 SAAADI. Trimming stripped 6 bases from V and 1 base from J, with 14 bases between. There are 15 residues in the CDR3. CDR3 region: CASREVDSRTDTQYF. The CDR3 region has the DNA TGCGCCAGCAGAGAAGTGGACTCCCGCACAGATACGCAGTATTTT.

The table lists this clone with a count of one. The chain links TRBV3-1 (or the pseudogene TRBV3-2) to TRBJ2-7; 7 nucleotides line up with TRBD1. This CDR3 comprises 16 residues. In germline, CDR1 is LGHDT, CDR2 YNNKEL (reference sequence). The V gene end was trimmed by 3 bases and the J gene end by 3 bases; junction bases not matched to a gene: 11. As DNA, the CDR3 is TGTGCCAGCAGCCACTCGTTCGGACAGGACATCTACGAGCAGTACTTC. It yields the protein CASSHSFGQDIYEQYF.

The genes are TRBV11-2 and TRBJ1-3; tentatively, D is TRBD1 (5 bases). The CDR3 sequence is 14 residues long. V lost 3 bases, J lost 4 bases, and 10 bases lay in between. Germline V gives CDR1 SGHAT, CDR2 FQNNGV. DNA of the CDR3: TGTGCCAGCAGCTTCCGACAGATAGGAAACACCATATATTTT. Amino acids: CASSFRQIGNTIYF.

With respect to this clone: At one end, the junction sequence differs from germline, possibly due to a read error. V gene TRBV6-1 combines with J gene TRBJ2-3; no clear D gene. The CDR3 has 12 residues. The germline V gene has CDR1 MNHNS and CDR2 SASEGT. CDR3 in DNA: TGTGCCAGCAGCGAAGTCGGAGATACGCAGTATTTT. As protein: CASSEVGDTQYF.

The rearrangement links TRBV18 to TRBJ2-1; TRBD2 matches 12 bases. Germline CDR1 reads KGHSH; CDR2 reads LQKENI. This CDR3 region has 17 residues. J gave up 4 bases and V 1 base, and 5 bases lay outside the gene matches. The CDR3 spells CASSPRPSGRDYNEQFF. DNA for the CDR3: TGTGCCAGCTCACCACGGCCTAGCGGGAGGGATTACAATGAGCAGTTCTTC.

This clone was counted a few times. The V and J genes are TRBV2 and TRBJ1-1, with TRBD1 as a possible D gene (6 bases). The CDR3 spans 15 residues. CDR1 is SNHLY, CDR2 FYNNEI, per germline. V lost 3 bases to trimming and J lost 1 base, with 12 bases between them. Written as DNA, the CDR3 is TGTGCCAGCAGTGAGGGGGCCTACGCGAACACTGAAGCTTTCTTT. Its protein product is CASSEGAYANTEAFF.

This clone was observed a single time. The chain combines TRBV4-2 with TRBJ2-3, with 10 bases matching TRBD2. With V trimmed by 2 bases and J by 1 base, 3 bases remained unmatched. The CDR3 has 16 amino acids. CDR1 and CDR2 (germline): LGHNA, YNFKEQ. The CDR3 loop reads CASSQRLAGGTDTQYF. CDR3 bases: TGTGCCAGCAGCCAAAGGCTAGCGGGAGGCACAGATACGCAGTATTTT.

This clone was detected a few times. The CDR3 DNA follows: TGTGCCAGCAGCCTGACAGGGTGGGGGCCCCAGCATTTT. It translates to CASSLTGWGPQHF. The chain recombines TRBV7-8 with TRBJ1-5, with 7 bases aligning to TRBD1. The length of the CDR3 is 13 residues. Germline V gene data show CDR1 as SGHVS and CDR2 as FQNEAQ. Trimming removed 5 bases from V and 9 bases from J; junction bases left unmatched: 7.

V is TRBV5-5 and J is TRBJ2-7; a weak D match, TRBD2 (6 bases). Germline values: CDR1 SGHKS, CDR2 YYEKEE (reference sequence). This CDR3 is built from 14 residues. V lost 0 bases, J lost 4 bases, and 11 bases lay in between. The DNA for the CDR3 is TGTGCCAGCAGCTTGGGGGCCGGAGGGTACGAGCAGTACTTC. Translated: CASSLGAGGYEQYF.

The chain combines TRBV2 with TRBJ1-1, with TRBD1 as a possible D gene (6 bases). V lost 6 bases and J lost 1, with 12 bases in between. Per germline, CDR1 SNHLY and CDR2 FYNNEI. The CDR3 length is 14 residues. DNA for the CDR3: TGTGCCAGCAGGGACAGACTCGAGAACACTGAAGCTTTCTTT. Translation gives CASRDRLENTEAFF.

In its sample, this clone is medium-sized. The sample contains more than one DNA sequence encoding this CDR3. CDR3 protein: CASSWTGDPHEQYF. The DNA of the CDR3 is TGTGCCAGCAGCTGGACAGGGGACCCCCACGAGCAGTACTTC. The chain carries TRBV5-8 and TRBJ2-7, with 9 bases lining up with TRBD1. CDR1 is SGHTS and CDR2 is YDEGEE in the germline V gene. J was trimmed by 5 bases and V by 3 bases; bases with no gene match: 6. The CDR3 is made up of 14 amino acids.

This chain uses TRBV29-1 with TRBJ1-1; 9 positions agree with TRBD1. This CDR3 region has 14 residues. V was clipped by 6 bases and J by 4 bases; unmatched bases: 9. Germline V gene sequence: CDR1 SQVTM, CDR2 ANQGSEA. The DNA for the CDR3 is TGCAGCGTATTACAGGGGGCGATTGGCACTGAAGCTTTCTTT. This encodes CSVLQGAIGTEAFF.

The chain recombines TRBV27 with TRBJ1-2, with TRBD1 matching over 9 bases. CDR1 is MNHEY, CDR2 SMNVEV, per germline (reference sequence). Trimming cost V 3 bases and J 3 bases; bases outside gene matches: 11. This CDR3 is built from 17 residues. The CDR3 spells CASSFDPGQGSHYGYTF. DNA of the CDR3: TGTGCCAGCAGTTTTGATCCGGGACAGGGTTCTCACTATGGCTACACCTTC.

The chain couples TRBV9 to TRBJ2-3; no definite D call. Between the trimmed V and J ends, which lost 3 bases and 2 bases, there was a span of 4 bases. This CDR3 has 12 amino acids. The germline V gene encodes CDR1 SGDLS and CDR2 YYNGEE. The CDR3 reads CASSAYTDTQYF. DNA for the CDR3: TGTGCCAGCAGCGCTTACACAGATACGCAGTATTTT.